The TCR beta chain under discussion was sequenced for a study of T cells in women clearing cervical HPV infection. Whole-study context: Women with histologically confirmed HPV16-related CIN3 or worse, 2 with invasive cancer, served as cases.

The germline V and J ends were trimmed by 2 bases and 10 bases, with 5 bases remaining between them. Germline V gene data show CDR1 as LNHDA and CDR2 as SQIVND (reference sequence). The CDR3 is 11 amino acids. A remark on this clone: Its antigen is not identified. The read ends 3 residues before the CDR3 terminus; that terminus is restored from the germline J gene.

TCRdb's table, derived via immunoSEQ multiplex PCR, lists solely in-frame clones and lacks some. The sample is made up of 40,000 or so clones, and the top ten hold under 7% of it. Findings and caveats of the study: CIN3+ cases had significantly higher TCR richness than controls; evenness did not differ.

This chain uses TRBV19 with TRBJ1-4; D unclear. This clonotype was sampled from a woman aged 18 to 75 with a cervical HPV16 infection that either progressed to CIN3+ or cleared (not recorded which). The sequenced sample was blood buffy coat. The CDR3 loop is CASSISGKLFF. CDR3 DNA, as far as it was read: TGTGCCAGTAGTATATCGGGAAAA.